Listed below are T cell receptor beta chains from one sample, sequenced in a study of T cells in tumors after PD-1 blockade. Here immunoSEQ multiplex PCR was the method, and the copy in TCRdb shows in-frame clones only, minus some. The sample comprises 35,000 or so clones, around 80% of which are singletons, and 38% rests with the top ten. The source material was PBMCs, sampled before anti-PD-1 treatment. Source of these receptors: a human donor with basal cell carcinoma. Both conserved end residues are part of each CDR3. A D gene is named only where the DNA matches it firmly.

d_call: .
v_call: TRBV28
j_call: TRBJ1-2
cdr3_aa: CASRLQGGNYGYTF
cdr3_nt: TGTGCCAGCAGGCTCCAGGGAGGGAACTATGGCTACACCTTC

d_call: .
v_call: TRBV6-2/TRBV6-3
j_call: TRBJ1-2
cdr3_aa: CASSYSPGSYGYTF
cdr3_nt: TGTGCCAGCAGTTACTCCCCGGGGTCCTATGGCTACACCTTC

d_call: .
v_call: TRBV27
j_call: TRBJ1-3
cdr3_aa: CASSLPGLPNTIYF
cdr3_nt: TGTGCCAGCAGTTTACCAGGTCTTCCAAACACCATATATTTT

d_call: .
v_call: TRBV11-1
j_call: TRBJ1-6
cdr3_aa: CASSLAGPVNSPLHF
cdr3_nt: TGTGCCAGCAGCTTAGCGGGACCTGTAAATTCACCCCTCCACTTT

d_call: .
v_call: TRBV6-6
j_call: TRBJ2-3
cdr3_aa: CASSYKTDTQYF
cdr3_nt: TGTGCCAGCAGTTACAAGACAGATACGCAGTATTTT

d_call: .
v_call: TRBV5-4
j_call: TRBJ2-7
cdr3_aa: CASSFSSGGWGEQYF
cdr3_nt: TGTGCCAGCAGCTTTTCATCGGGGGGCTGGGGCGAGCAGTACTTC

d_call: .
v_call: TRBV13
j_call: TRBJ2-7
cdr3_aa: CASSPGTPIEQYF
cdr3_nt: TGTGCCAGCAGCCCTGGGACACCGATCGAGCAGTACTTC

d_call: .
v_call: TRBV19
j_call: TRBJ2-1
cdr3_aa: CASSIRGQLKEQFF
cdr3_nt: TGTGCCAGTAGTATAAGGGGTCAGTTAAAGGAGCAGTTCTTC

d_call: .
v_call: TRBV6-6
j_call: TRBJ1-1
cdr3_aa: CASSRDSVAEAFF
cdr3_nt: TGTGCCAGCAGCCGTGACTCGGTCGCTGAAGCTTTCTTT

d_call: TRBD1
v_call: TRBV6-5
j_call: TRBJ2-7
cdr3_aa: CASLGQGKYEQYF
cdr3_nt: TGTGCCAGCCTGGGACAGGGGAAGTACGAGCAGTACTTC